The rows below give T cell receptor beta chains drawn from one sample of a study of a mutant IDH1 vaccine in newly diagnosed glioma. The table came from immunoSEQ multiplex PCR; TCRdb's copy has only in-frame clones and leaves some out. The sample includes just over 80,000 clones, about 82% seen only once; the top ten take roughly 2.2%. These receptors lack a known antigen. The sample in question was PBMCs, obtained from a glioma patient whose treatment included an IDH1 peptide vaccine. The source of these receptors is a man aged 25 to 40 with glioma. Some clones in this sample may be carry-over from other donors' samples. Each CDR3 is given with its conserved first and last residue. D genes are given only for firm matches. The size of a clone is reported for some rows only, either as once, few or many, or as a class for expanded clones.

clone_size: once; d_call: NA; v_call: TRBV4-1; j_call: TRBJ1-1; cdr3_aa: CASSIGGGKTEAFF; cdr3_nt: TGCGCCAGCAGTATCGGTGGGGGAAAGACTGAAGCTTTCTTT
clone_size: NA; d_call: NA; v_call: TRBV9; j_call: TRBJ2-1; cdr3_aa: CASSVGRMSSYNEQFF; cdr3_nt: TGTGCCAGCAGCGTAGGTAGGATGAGCTCCTACAATGAGCAGTTCTTC
clone_size: NA; d_call: TRBD2; v_call: TRBV5-1; j_call: TRBJ2-3; cdr3_aa: CASSLFGRASDTQYF; cdr3_nt: TGCGCCAGCAGCTTGTTTGGGAGGGCATCAGATACGCAGTATTTT
clone_size: NA; d_call: NA; v_call: TRBV4-3; j_call: TRBJ2-3; cdr3_aa: CASSQEGGGTDTQYF; cdr3_nt: TGCGCCAGCAGCCAAGAAGGCGGGGGCACAGATACGCAGTATTTT
clone_size: NA; d_call: NA; v_call: TRBV9; j_call: TRBJ1-2; cdr3_aa: CASRRDVGYTF; cdr3_nt: TGTGCCAGCAGACGGGACGTAGGCTACACCTTC
clone_size: few; d_call: NA; v_call: TRBV9; j_call: TRBJ1-3; cdr3_aa: CASGLKGSGNTIYF; cdr3_nt: TGTGCCAGCGGACTAAAAGGCTCTGGAAACACCATATATTTT
clone_size: NA; d_call: TRBD1; v_call: TRBV28; j_call: TRBJ1-2; cdr3_aa: CASSLRQGAGYGYTF; cdr3_nt: TGTGCCAGCAGTTTGAGGCAGGGGGCTGGCTATGGCTACACCTTC
clone_size: NA; d_call: NA; v_call: TRBV5-1; j_call: TRBJ2-7; cdr3_aa: CASSTTGQSYEQYF; cdr3_nt: TGCGCCAGCAGCACCACAGGGCAGTCCTACGAGCAGTACTTC
clone_size: NA; d_call: NA; v_call: TRBV5-5; j_call: TRBJ1-2; cdr3_aa: CASSLGRQDYGYTF; cdr3_nt: TGTGCCAGCAGCTTGGGGCGACAGGACTATGGCTACACCTTC
clone_size: NA; d_call: NA; v_call: TRBV5-8; j_call: TRBJ2-5; cdr3_aa: CASSLWSGAIETQYF; cdr3_nt: TGTGCCAGCAGCTTGTGGTCTGGGGCCATAGAGACCCAGTACTTC
clone_size: NA; d_call: TRBD1; v_call: TRBV28; j_call: TRBJ1-1; cdr3_aa: CASSRVGVIQGENTEAFF; cdr3_nt: TGTGCCAGCAGTCGCGTGGGGGTGATACAGGGGGAGAACACTGAAGCTTTCTTT
clone_size: NA; d_call: NA; v_call: TRBV5-6; j_call: TRBJ2-2; cdr3_aa: CASSPNTGELFF; cdr3_nt: TGTGCCAGCAGCCCCAACACCGGGGAGCTGTTTTTT
clone_size: NA; d_call: NA; v_call: TRBV27; j_call: TRBJ1-1; cdr3_aa: CASSGTLNTEAFF; cdr3_nt: TGTGCCAGTTCCGGGACATTGAACACTGAAGCTTTCTTT
clone_size: NA; d_call: NA; v_call: TRBV25-1; j_call: TRBJ2-5; cdr3_aa: CASSDPPEGEQYF; cdr3_nt: TGTGCCAGCAGTGATCCACCCGAGGGAGAGCAGTACTTC
clone_size: NA; d_call: NA; v_call: TRBV7-2; j_call: TRBJ1-2; cdr3_aa: CASSVRGGYGYTF; cdr3_nt: TGTGCCAGCAGCGTCCGGGGTGGCTATGGCTACACCTTC
clone_size: once; d_call: NA; v_call: TRBV4-1; j_call: TRBJ2-2; cdr3_aa: CASSQLTGNGELFF; cdr3_nt: TGCGCCAGCAGCCAATTGACAGGAAACGGGGAGCTGTTTTTT
clone_size: NA; d_call: NA; v_call: TRBV27; j_call: TRBJ1-1; cdr3_aa: CASSFGREGEAFF; cdr3_nt: TGTGCCAGCAGTTTTGGAAGGGAAGGAGAAGCTTTCTTT
clone_size: NA; d_call: TRBD2; v_call: TRBV30; j_call: TRBJ2-1; cdr3_aa: CAWSVGLAGGNEQFF; cdr3_nt: TGTGCCTGGAGTGTAGGGTTAGCGGGGGGGAATGAGCAGTTCTTC
clone_size: NA; d_call: NA; v_call: TRBV30; j_call: TRBJ1-2; cdr3_aa: CAWSADSNGYTF; cdr3_nt: TGTGCCTGGAGTGCGGACTCAAATGGCTACACCTTC
clone_size: NA; d_call: NA; v_call: TRBV5-4; j_call: TRBJ1-4; cdr3_aa: CASSRKTGFNEKLFF; cdr3_nt: TGTGCCAGCAGCCGGAAGACAGGATTTAATGAAAAACTGTTTTTT
clone_size: NA; d_call: NA; v_call: TRBV11-3; j_call: TRBJ2-3; cdr3_aa: CASSPGQLSTDTQYF; cdr3_nt: TGTGCCAGCAGTCCCGGACAGCTCTCCACAGATACGCAGTATTTT
clone_size: NA; d_call: TRBD1; v_call: TRBV12-5; j_call: TRBJ2-1; cdr3_aa: CASGLHRGSSYNEQFF; cdr3_nt: TGTGCTAGTGGTTTGCACAGGGGAAGCTCCTACAATGAGCAGTTCTTC
clone_size: NA; d_call: TRBD1; v_call: TRBV5-4; j_call: TRBJ1-5; cdr3_aa: CASSQTGEYSNQPQHF; cdr3_nt: TGTGCCAGCAGCCAGACAGGGGAGTATAGCAATCAGCCCCAGCATTTT
clone_size: NA; d_call: NA; v_call: TRBV30; j_call: TRBJ2-1; cdr3_aa: CAWTRLVSYNEQFF; cdr3_nt: TGTGCCTGGACTCGGTTGGTCTCCTACAATGAGCAGTTCTTC
clone_size: NA; d_call: TRBD1; v_call: TRBV7-2; j_call: TRBJ1-6; cdr3_aa: CASSPGQGRNSPLHF; cdr3_nt: TGTGCCAGCAGCCCCGGACAGGGCCGAAATTCACCCCTCCACTTT
clone_size: NA; d_call: NA; v_call: TRBV2; j_call: TRBJ1-5; cdr3_aa: CASSERDRGDQPQHF; cdr3_nt: TGTGCCAGCAGTGAAAGGGACCGGGGAGATCAGCCCCAGCATTTT
clone_size: NA; d_call: NA; v_call: TRBV18; j_call: TRBJ2-5; cdr3_aa: CASSFGLQETQYF; cdr3_nt: TGTGCCAGCTCATTCGGACTTCAAGAGACCCAGTACTTC
clone_size: NA; d_call: TRBD1; v_call: TRBV10-3; j_call: TRBJ2-7; cdr3_aa: CAIRTGGYEQYF; cdr3_nt: TGTGCCATCAGAACAGGGGGCTACGAGCAGTACTTC
clone_size: NA; d_call: NA; v_call: TRBV19; j_call: TRBJ2-3; cdr3_aa: CASSISEYTTDTQYF; cdr3_nt: TGTGCCAGTAGTATTTCGGAGTATACCACAGATACGCAGTATTTT
clone_size: NA; d_call: NA; v_call: TRBV7-9; j_call: TRBJ2-2; cdr3_aa: CASSFSGTGELFF; cdr3_nt: TGTGCCAGCAGCTTCAGCGGGACCGGGGAGCTGTTTTTT
clone_size: few; d_call: NA; v_call: TRBV2; j_call: TRBJ1-4; cdr3_aa: CASSPREREKLFF; cdr3_nt: TGTGCCAGCAGTCCCAGAGAGCGGGAAAAACTGTTTTTT
clone_size: NA; d_call: NA; v_call: TRBV28; j_call: TRBJ2-1; cdr3_aa: CASSLDSYNEQFF; cdr3_nt: TGTGCCAGCAGTTTAGACAGTTACAATGAGCAGTTCTTC
clone_size: NA; d_call: NA; v_call: TRBV27; j_call: TRBJ2-2; cdr3_aa: CASSYRKNTGELFF; cdr3_nt: TGTGCCAGCAGCTACAGAAAGAACACCGGGGAGCTGTTTTTT
clone_size: once; d_call: TRBD2; v_call: TRBV19; j_call: TRBJ2-1; cdr3_aa: CASSMYGGVFDSYNEQFF; cdr3_nt: TGTGCCAGTAGTATGTACGGGGGGGTGTTCGACTCCTACAATGAGCAGTTCTTC
clone_size: NA; d_call: NA; v_call: TRBV1; j_call: TRBJ2-5; cdr3_aa: CTSSQEGGGETQYF; cdr3_nt: TGCACCAGCAGCCAAGAAGGCGGAGGGGAGACCCAGTACTTC
clone_size: few; d_call: TRBD2; v_call: TRBV7-9; j_call: TRBJ2-2; cdr3_aa: CASSVSTSGTRIGELFF; cdr3_nt: TGTGCCAGCAGCGTATCGACTAGCGGGACGAGAATCGGGGAGCTGTTTTTT
clone_size: NA; d_call: NA; v_call: TRBV11-2; j_call: TRBJ1-1; cdr3_aa: CASSLEPGAEAFF; cdr3_nt: TGTGCCAGCAGCTTAGAACCCGGAGCTGAAGCTTTCTTT
clone_size: few; d_call: NA; v_call: TRBV10-2; j_call: TRBJ1-1; cdr3_aa: CASAGEIPGAFF; cdr3_nt: TGCGCCAGCGCTGGCGAAATCCCAGGGGCTTTCTTT
clone_size: once; d_call: NA; v_call: TRBV27; j_call: TRBJ1-2; cdr3_aa: CASSLRGGRRGTNYGYTF; cdr3_nt: TGTGCCAGCAGCCTGAGGGGGGGACGGAGGGGCACTAACTATGGCTACACCTTC
clone_size: NA; d_call: NA; v_call: TRBV7-9; j_call: TRBJ1-2; cdr3_aa: CASSPGMGGYTF; cdr3_nt: TGTGCCAGCAGCCCGGGGATGGGAGGCTACACCTTC
clone_size: NA; d_call: NA; v_call: TRBV29-1; j_call: TRBJ2-7; cdr3_aa: CSVEDRSSYEQYF; cdr3_nt: TGCAGCGTTGAAGATCGCAGCTCCTACGAGCAGTACTTC
clone_size: few; d_call: NA; v_call: TRBV29-1; j_call: TRBJ2-3; cdr3_aa: CSVEYSSTDTQYF; cdr3_nt: TGCAGCGTTGAGTACAGTAGCACAGATACGCAGTATTTT
clone_size: NA; d_call: NA; v_call: TRBV5-1; j_call: TRBJ2-5; cdr3_aa: CASSLYARDKETQYF; cdr3_nt: TGCGCCAGCAGCTTGTATGCCAGGGATAAAGAGACCCAGTACTTC
clone_size: NA; d_call: NA; v_call: TRBV7-8; j_call: TRBJ1-3; cdr3_aa: CASSSTRVGNTIYF; cdr3_nt: TGTGCCAGCAGCTCCACCAGGGTGGGAAACACCATATATTTT
clone_size: NA; d_call: TRBD2; v_call: TRBV5-1; j_call: TRBJ2-3; cdr3_aa: CASSLDPGLGAQYF; cdr3_nt: TGCGCCAGCAGCTTGGATCCGGGACTAGGGGCGCAGTATTTT
clone_size: NA; d_call: NA; v_call: TRBV27; j_call: TRBJ1-3; cdr3_aa: CASSSTRDPGNTIYF; cdr3_nt: TGTGCCAGCAGTTCCACCAGGGATCCTGGAAACACCATATATTTT
clone_size: NA; d_call: TRBD2; v_call: TRBV7-3; j_call: TRBJ2-1; cdr3_aa: CASSPGTSGYNEQFF; cdr3_nt: TGTGCCAGCAGCCCCGGGACTAGCGGATACAATGAGCAGTTCTTC
clone_size: once; d_call: NA; v_call: TRBV5-1; j_call: TRBJ2-7; cdr3_aa: CASSLGLGTDEQYF; cdr3_nt: TGCGCCAGCAGCTTGGGCCTGGGGACCGACGAGCAGTACTTC
clone_size: NA; d_call: TRBD1; v_call: TRBV5-4; j_call: TRBJ2-1; cdr3_aa: CASSLLRFQDRVHEQFF; cdr3_nt: TGTGCCAGCAGCCTTCTCCGATTCCAGGACAGGGTCCATGAGCAGTTCTTC
clone_size: NA; d_call: TRBD1; v_call: TRBV7-8; j_call: TRBJ1-2; cdr3_aa: CASSLNNRGSQDYTF; cdr3_nt: TGTGCCAGCAGCTTAAACAACAGGGGGAGTCAAGACTACACCTTC
clone_size: NA; d_call: NA; v_call: TRBV18; j_call: TRBJ1-1; cdr3_aa: CASSPSGAALSTEAFF; cdr3_nt: TGTGCCAGCTCACCTTCCGGGGCAGCGCTAAGCACAGAAGCTTTCTTT
clone_size: NA; d_call: NA; v_call: TRBV7-8; j_call: TRBJ2-3; cdr3_aa: CASSLGVNTQYF; cdr3_nt: TGTGCCAGCAGTCTGGGCGTAAATACGCAGTATTTT